The 19 T cell receptor beta chains given below trace back to one sample, sequenced in a study of beta chain features in type 1 diabetes. The isolated RNA, all of it, was reverse transcribed, so expressed TCRB transcripts were what got sequenced. TCRdb's copy holds only in-frame clones and misses some; the assay was immunoSEQ multiplex PCR. Among 140,000 to 150,000 clones listed, roughly 48% were seen once. The source material was Tregs from blood. These receptors all come from a man aged 18 to 30 in good health.

The chain combines TRBV5-1 with TRBJ1-5; 9 nucleotides align to TRBD1. The CDR3 loop spans 14 amino acids. Trimming removed 4 bases from V and 7 bases from J; junction bases left unmatched: 6. Germline assignment: CDR1 SGHRS and CDR2 YFSETQ. CDR3 protein: CASSPGTGRQPQHF. The CDR3 bases are TGCGCCAGCAGCCCTGGGACAGGGAGACAGCCCCAGCATTTT.

This chain uses TRBV2 with TRBJ2-1; possible D gene TRBD2, 6 bases. Trimming pared 2 bases from V and 0 bases from J, leaving 11 bases between. The CDR3 has 16 amino acids. Germline V gene data show CDR1 as SNHLY and CDR2 as FYNNEI. The CDR3 DNA is TGTGCCAGCAGTGAATATAGCGGAAGCTCCTACAATGAGCAGTTCTTC. Its protein is CASSEYSGSSYNEQFF.

Only a few counts were recorded for this clone. The rearrangement uses TRBV30 and TRBJ1-1; perhaps TRBD1 as D (5 bases). The ends were cut back, 1 base at V and 1 base at J, with 10 bases in the middle. This CDR3 is built from 14 residues. In germline, CDR1 is GTSNPN, CDR2 SVGIG (reference sequence). The CDR3, as DNA: TGTGCCTGGAGTGCCAGGGACTGGAACACTGAAGCTTTCTTT. Amino acid sequence: CAWSARDWNTEAFF. The full variable domain, with the rest looked up from reference TRBV30 and TRBJ1-1, is SQTIHQWPATLVQPVGSPLSLECTVEGTSNPNLYWYRQAAGRGLQLLFYSVGIGQISSEVPQNLSASRPQDRQFILSSKKLLLSDSGFYLCAWSARDWNTEAFFGQGTRLTVV.

This clone was picked up a small number of times. The CDR3 sequence: CASSFVGQVTDTQYF. The CDR3 DNA reads as TGCGCCAGCAGCTTCGTGGGACAGGTCACAGATACGCAGTATTTT. The chain links TRBV5-1 to TRBJ2-3, with 8 bases that match TRBD1. The CDR3 loop spans 15 amino acids. Per germline, CDR1 SGHRS and CDR2 YFSETQ. Losses at the gene ends were 2 bases for V and 2 bases for J; bases not matched to a gene: 4.

This clone was found a few times. V gene TRBV19 combines with J gene TRBJ2-7; 7 nucleotides agree with TRBD1. CDR1 is LNHDA and CDR2 is SQIVND in the germline V gene (reference sequence). The V segment lost 0 bases and the J segment 6 bases; nucleotides outside the gene matches: 11. The CDR3 runs 16 residues. The CDR3 spells CASSIDHQRQGTEQYF. CDR3 bases: TGTGCCAGTAGTATAGATCATCAAAGACAGGGAACCGAGCAGTACTTC.

The V gene is TRBV7-2, the J gene TRBJ1-2; D ambiguous. The CDR3 spans 13 residues. The germline V gene encodes CDR1 SGHTA and CDR2 FQGNSA. The V gene lost 2 bases and the J gene lost 8 bases, with 12 bases spanning the gap. The CDR3 nucleotides are TGTGCCAGCAGCTTACTCAAAGGGAGAGGCTACACCTTC. Translated: CASSLLKGRGYTF.

The chain carries TRBV28 and TRBJ2-7; TRBD2 aligns across 7 bases. CDR3 length: 13 amino acids. Germline V lookup: CDR1 MDHEN, CDR2 SYDVKM. Unmatched junction bases numbered 1, after V lost 2 bases and J lost 3 bases. The CDR3 is CASSLGGSYEQYF. The CDR3 DNA reads as TGTGCCAGCAGTTTAGGCGGGAGCTACGAGCAGTACTTC.

A few counts support this clone. The genes are TRBV7-2 and TRBJ2-5; tentative D call: TRBD2 (6 bases). The DNA end favors TRBJ2-7, so the J call may be wrong. The CDR3 extends over 16 amino acids. The V gene's germline CDR1 is SGHTA and CDR2 FQGNSA. The CDR3 is CASSSGVGIKTYEQYF. Written as DNA, the CDR3 is TGTGCCAGCAGCTCGGGGGTAGGGATTAAAACCTACGAGCAGTACTTC.

This clone was counted between two and nine times. This rearrangement joins TRBV4-3 to TRBJ2-7; TRBD1 is a possible D gene (6 bases). The CDR3 length is 17 residues. Trimming took 0 bases from V and 6 from J, leaving 21 bases between them. The germline CDR1 and CDR2 sequences are LGHNA and YSLEER. CDR3 sequence: CASSQDLGAGAILEQYF. The CDR3 nucleotides read TGCGCCAGCAGCCAAGATCTAGGGGCAGGGGCGATCCTCGAGCAGTACTTC.

The CDR3 nucleotides are TGTGCCAGCAGTGGGGCTAGCGGGAGTCTCTACGAGCAGTACTTC. The encoded protein is CASSGASGSLYEQYF. The chain is built from TRBV2 and TRBJ2-7, with 10 positions matching TRBD2. Germline CDR1 SNHLY, CDR2 FYNNEI. The junction had 6 bases not matched to a gene; V was cut back by 4 bases and J by 3 bases. The CDR3 loop spans 15 amino acids.

In its sample, this clone was seen a few times. The V call is TRBV18, the J call TRBJ2-3, with 13 bases matching TRBD2. Losses at the gene ends were 3 bases for V and 10 bases for J; bases not matched to a gene: 10. CDR3 length: 16 amino acids. Germline lookup yields CDR1 KGHSH and CDR2 LQKENI. The DNA of the CDR3 is TGTGCCAGCTCACCTATTACTAGCGGGAGGGCCTCGGCGCAGTATTTT. Residues: CASSPITSGRASAQYF.

The chain employs TRBV6-5 and TRBJ2-5; the D gene is possibly TRBD1 (5 bases). The V end lost 5 bases, the J end lost 7 bases, and 20 bases lay between the germline ends. CDR3 size: 15 residues. The V gene's germline CDR1 is MNHEY and CDR2 SVGAGI. CDR3 coding DNA: TGTGCCAGCAGTCACCAGGGTGAATGGAGAGGGACCCAGTACTTC. Amino acids: CASSHQGEWRGTQYF.

This clone was seen a handful of times. The chain joins TRBV7-3 to TRBJ2-6; 8 positions agree with TRBD1. Germline lookup yields CDR1 SGHTA and CDR2 FQGTGA. The junction had 5 bases not matched to a gene; V was cut back by 4 bases and J by 0 bases. The CDR3 contains 17 residues. In nucleotides, the CDR3 is TGTGCCAGCAGCTCGGGACAGGTAGTCTCTGGGGCCAACGTCCTGACTTTC. Translation gives CASSSGQVVSGANVLTF.

V is TRBV5-4 and J is TRBJ2-1, with a weak D call TRBD1 (5 bases). The CDR3 has 13 amino acids. Looked up from germline, CDR1 is SGHNT and CDR2 is YYREEE (reference sequence). Trimming left V 3 bases short and J 12 bases short, with 16 bases between. Here the CDR3 reads CASSSTTGAGQFF. In nucleotides, the CDR3 is TGTGCCAGCAGCTCGACGACTGGGGCAGGGCAGTTCTTC. Together with reference TRBV5-4 and TRBJ2-1, the CDR3 gives the full variable domain: ETGVTQSPTHLIKTRGQQVTLRCSSQSGHNTVSWYQQALGQGPQFIFQYYREEENGRGNFPPRFSGLQFPNYSSELNVNALELDDSALYLCASSSTTGAGQFFGPGTRLTVL.

This clone has just a few counts. This rearrangement joins TRBV19 to TRBJ2-6, with 9 bases matching TRBD1. Germline CDR1 reads LNHDA; CDR2 reads SQIVND (reference sequence). This CDR3 is built from 16 residues. Trimming at V came to 7 bases and at J to 4 bases, leaving 8 bases not matched to a gene. The CDR3 here is CASNPQGAQGANVLTF. CDR3 nucleotides: TGTGCCAGTAATCCACAGGGGGCGCAAGGGGCCAACGTCCTGACTTTC.

The genes are TRBV7-3 and TRBJ2-3; 8 bases line up with TRBD1. Germline CDR1 is SGHTA and CDR2 is FQGTGA. This CDR3 spans 15 amino acids. With V trimmed by 3 bases and J by 6 bases, 8 bases remained unmatched. CDR3 bases: TGTGCCAGCAGCTTGGAGACAGGGGTCCGCGATACGCAGTATTTT. Translated: CASSLETGVRDTQYF.

The rearrangement joins TRBV28 to TRBJ2-7, with a tentative D call TRBD1 (6 bases). The CDR3 covers 13 residues. The germline CDR1 and CDR2 sequences are MDHEN and SYDVKM. Trimming left V 4 bases short and J 6 bases short, with 13 bases between. The CDR3 here is CASSSPGASEQYF. The DNA for the CDR3 is TGTGCCAGCAGTTCCCCAGGGGCCAGCGAGCAGTACTTC.

The rearrangement links TRBV5-1 to TRBJ2-1; 7 nucleotides agree with TRBD1. CDR3 length: 15 residues. Germline V lookup: CDR1 SGHRS, CDR2 YFSETQ. V dropped 3 bases and J dropped 4; count of bases not matched to a gene: 7. CDR3 loop: CASSSGQAPYNEQFF. In nucleotides, the CDR3 is TGCGCCAGCAGCTCCGGACAGGCTCCATACAATGAGCAGTTCTTC.

Comments on this clone: Distinct nucleotide sequences in the sample also encode this CDR3. V usage is TRBV7-2 and J usage is TRBJ2-7, with a tentative D call TRBD2 (6 bases). V dropped 4 bases and J dropped 1 base, with 11 bases sitting between them. The CDR3 has 14 amino acids. Per the germline V gene, CDR1 is SGHTA and CDR2 is FQGNSA. CDR3 nucleotide sequence: TGTGCCAGCAGCTCCCGGGGGAGTTCCTACGAGCAGTACTTC. Translation gives CASSSRGSSYEQYF.